This T cell receptor (beta chain) was sequenced for a study of blood T cell repertoires in COVID-19. Study information: Whether acute or convalescent, the COVID-19 samples came from the United States, Italy and Spain. PBMCs, B-cell-depleted T cells, or T cells were the source of the cDNA or gDNA that made up the material.

With 5 bases removed from V and 7 bases from J, the gap between germline ends came to 23 bases. Germline V gene sequence: CDR1 MDHEN, CDR2 SYDVKM. This CDR3 region has 17 residues. Per the authors' pipeline: Estimation of nucleated cell counts relied on the amplification of reference gene primers. Data came from immunoSEQ multiplex PCR; TCRdb stores just in-frame clones and leaves some out. V, J and clone size derive from that table, while D and trimming were established from the DNA sequence. The sample has under 300,000 clones; approximately 85% are singletons. The sequence was obtained from an elderly man with acute or convalescent COVID-19. This sequence joins TRBV28 and TRBJ1-4; possible D gene TRBD1, 5 bases. The sequenced material came from peripheral blood. This CDR3 reads CASSGGRLEGRGEKLFF. CDR3 sequence (DNA): TGTGCCAGCAGTGGGGGACGGCTTGAGGGGAGGGGTGAAAAACTGTTTTTT.